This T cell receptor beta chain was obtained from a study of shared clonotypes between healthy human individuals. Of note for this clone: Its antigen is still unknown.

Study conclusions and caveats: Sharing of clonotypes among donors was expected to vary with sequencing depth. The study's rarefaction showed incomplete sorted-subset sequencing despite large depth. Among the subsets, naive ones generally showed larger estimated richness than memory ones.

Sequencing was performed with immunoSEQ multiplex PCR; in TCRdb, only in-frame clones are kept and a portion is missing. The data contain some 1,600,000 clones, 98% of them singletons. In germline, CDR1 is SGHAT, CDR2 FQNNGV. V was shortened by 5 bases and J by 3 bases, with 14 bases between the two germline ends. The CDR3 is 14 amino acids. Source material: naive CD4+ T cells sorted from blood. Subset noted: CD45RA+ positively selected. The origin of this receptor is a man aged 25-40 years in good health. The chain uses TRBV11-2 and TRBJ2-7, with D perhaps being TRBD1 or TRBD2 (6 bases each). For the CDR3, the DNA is TGTGCCAGCAGCACGCGCGGGACACTCTACGAGCAGTACTTC. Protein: CASSTRGTLYEQYF.